The clone carrying this TCR beta chain occurred a few times. A junction boundary mismatches the germline segment, possibly from a read error. The sample originates from a study of control samples from healthy donors and cancer patients. CDR3 length: 15 residues. In germline, CDR1 is SNHLY, CDR2 FYNNEI. Here immunoSEQ multiplex PCR was the method, and the copy in TCRdb shows in-frame clones only, minus some. The table has about 180,000 clones, 75% to 95% seen once; the top ten hold just over 2%. This clonotype originated in a woman aged 40 to 55 in good health. The sequenced sample was blood. This rearrangement joins TRBV2 to TRBJ2-1; the match to TRBD2 covers 9 bases. The CDR3 sequence: CASREGGGAYNEQFF. The DNA of the CDR3 is TGTGCCAGCAGGGAAGGCGGGGGGGCCTACAATGAGCAGTTCTTC.